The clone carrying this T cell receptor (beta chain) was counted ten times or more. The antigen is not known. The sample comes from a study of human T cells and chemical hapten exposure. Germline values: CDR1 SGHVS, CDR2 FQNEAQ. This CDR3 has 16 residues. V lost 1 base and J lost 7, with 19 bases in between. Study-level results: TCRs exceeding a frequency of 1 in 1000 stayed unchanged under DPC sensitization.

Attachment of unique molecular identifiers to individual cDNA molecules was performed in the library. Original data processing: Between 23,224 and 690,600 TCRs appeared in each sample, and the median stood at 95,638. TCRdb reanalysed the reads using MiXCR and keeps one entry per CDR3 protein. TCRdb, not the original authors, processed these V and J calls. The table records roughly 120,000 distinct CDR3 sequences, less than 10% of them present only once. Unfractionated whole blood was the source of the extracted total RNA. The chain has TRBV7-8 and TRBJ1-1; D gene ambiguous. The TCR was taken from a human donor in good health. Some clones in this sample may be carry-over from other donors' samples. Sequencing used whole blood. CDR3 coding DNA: TGTGCCAGCAGCTTAGGGGTCGGTAGGGTTGAGGGTGAAGCTTTCTTT. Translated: CASSLGVGRVEGEAFF.